This T cell receptor (beta chain) comes out of a study of cytomegalovirus exposure and HLA in healthy donors. The PCR ran on 60 Vbeta and 13 Jbeta primers. Sequencing was performed with immunoSEQ multiplex PCR; in TCRdb, only in-frame clones are kept and a portion is missing. The repertoire holds about 110,000 clones, with more than 70% as singletons. Losses at the gene ends were 4 bases for V and 7 bases for J; bases not matched to a gene: 4. CDR3 length: 13 amino acids. Germline assignment: CDR1 MGHRA and CDR2 YSYEKL. The rearrangement uses TRBV4-1 and TRBJ1-2, with TRBD1 matching 9 bases. The receptor comes from a woman aged 55-70 years in good health and CMV-seropositive. Sequenced sample: PBMCs. The CDR3 coding sequence is TGCGCCAGCAGCCGGACAGGGGTGGCTGGCTACACCTTC. Translation: CASSRTGVAGYTF.